One sample yielded the 10 T cell receptor beta chains listed below, sequenced in a study of blood T cells in healthy people across ages. A sample-barcoded 5' primer and a J-beta primer mix were used in a second PCR of roughly 6 to 11 cycles. TCRdb fed the 5' RACE reads into MiXCR, producing one record per CDR3 protein. The data hold 1,500,000 or so distinct CDR3 sequences, with around 55% observed a single time. Sequencing was carried out using blood. These TCRs come from a man aged 18 to 29 in good health.

This sequence joins TRBV11-2 and TRBJ2-3, with D hard to call. With 2 bases removed from V and 1 base from J, the gap between germline ends came to 16 bases. The CDR3 is made up of 17 amino acids. Germline values: CDR1 SGHAT, CDR2 FQNNGV. The CDR3 sequence: CASSLNPPGSGTDTQYF. CDR3 DNA: TGTGCCAGCAGCTTAAACCCTCCGGGCTCGGGCACAGATACGCAGTATTTT.

A few counts support this clonotype. The J gene is TRBJ1-6, the V gene TRBV20-1; tentative D call: TRBD1 (6 bases). The germline CDR1 and CDR2 sequences are DFQATT and SNEGSKA (reference sequence). The ends were cut back, 3 bases at V and 0 bases at J, with 12 bases in the middle. The CDR3 is 16 residues long. The CDR3 is CSASTGAPSYNSPLHF. CDR3 bases: TGCAGTGCTAGTACGGGGGCCCCCTCCTATAATTCACCCCTCCACTTT.

Remarks on this clonotype: The junction differs from germline at one of its ends, possibly a read error. As DNA, the CDR3 is TGCGCCAACAGCGTAACTAGCGGCTCCTACGAGCAGTACTTC. Its protein product is CANSVTSGSYEQYF. The chain joins TRBV5-1 to TRBJ2-7; TRBD2 matches 8 bases. Germline V CDR1 and CDR2: SGHRS, YFSETQ. The CDR3 contains 14 residues.

The chain recombines TRBV27 with TRBJ2-7, with 8 bases that match TRBD1. The CDR3 covers 14 residues. Germline CDR1 and CDR2: MNHEY and SMNVEV (reference sequence). V trimming: 4 bases; J trimming: 4 bases; junction bases outside the gene matches: 6. CDR3 sequence: CASSYGQGFYEQYF. CDR3 DNA sequence: TGTGCCAGCAGTTATGGACAGGGTTTTTACGAGCAGTACTTC.

J is TRBJ2-6 and V is TRBV10-3; 7 bases line up with TRBD2. The CDR3 runs to 17 residues. CDR1 and CDR2 from the germline V gene are ENHRY and SYGVKD. The trim removed 7 bases at V and 4 bases at J, leaving 13 bases unmatched. CDR3 region: CAINPSGRESGANVLTF. The CDR3 DNA sequence: TGTGCCATCAATCCTAGTGGGAGGGAATCCGGGGCCAACGTCCTGACTTTC.

The chain links TRBV20-1 to TRBJ2-1; TRBD1 is a possible D gene (5 bases). This CDR3 contains 15 residues. From germline, CDR1 is DFQATT and CDR2 SNEGSKA (reference sequence). The V and J ends lost 0 bases and 3 bases respectively, with 12 bases between them. CDR3 sequence reads: CSARDGAGGYNEQFF. CDR3 sequence (DNA): TGCAGTGCTAGAGATGGGGCAGGCGGCTACAATGAGCAGTTCTTC.

The chain is built from TRBV7-9 and TRBJ2-7, with 12 bases aligning to TRBD1. Germline V lookup: CDR1 SEHNR, CDR2 FQNEAQ (reference sequence). The CDR3 consists of 14 residues. The J segment lost 7 bases and the V segment lost 5 bases, leaving 6 bases of the junction unmatched. CDR3 nucleotides: TGTGCCAGCAGCGCCCGGGACAGGGGGCAAGAGCAGTACTTC. The encoded protein is CASSARDRGQEQYF.

Only a few counts were recorded for this clonotype. The chain has TRBV29-1 and TRBJ2-5; the D gene is possibly TRBD2 (6 bases). The germline V gene encodes CDR1 SQVTM and CDR2 ANQGSEA. This CDR3 is 14 amino acids long. With 3 bases removed from V and 5 bases from J, the gap between germline ends came to 16 bases. The CDR3 DNA is TGCAGCGTTGACGACGGGAGTTTGGTGGAGACCCAGTACTTC. Translating it yields CSVDDGSLVETQYF.

This clonotype has a single count. The V call is TRBV7-9, the J call TRBJ2-5; no definite D call. Trimming left V 5 bases short and J 0 bases short, with 13 bases between. CDR3 length: 15 residues. Germline V gene sequence: CDR1 SEHNR, CDR2 FQNEAQ (reference sequence). In DNA form, the CDR3 reads TGTGCCAGCAGCCCCACGGTTTCCTACCAAGAGACCCAGTACTTC. Translation: CASSPTVSYQETQYF.

This clonotype was observed a handful of times. This chain joins TRBV5-1 and TRBJ2-6, with D maybe TRBD1 (5 bases). CDR1 and CDR2 (germline): SGHRS, YFSETQ. This CDR3 comprises 19 residues. The ends were cut back, 0 bases at V and 0 bases at J, with 16 bases in the middle. This CDR3 reads CASSLEGRATASGANVLTF. In DNA form, the CDR3 reads TGCGCCAGCAGCTTGGAGGGCAGGGCAACAGCCTCTGGGGCCAACGTCCTGACTTTC.